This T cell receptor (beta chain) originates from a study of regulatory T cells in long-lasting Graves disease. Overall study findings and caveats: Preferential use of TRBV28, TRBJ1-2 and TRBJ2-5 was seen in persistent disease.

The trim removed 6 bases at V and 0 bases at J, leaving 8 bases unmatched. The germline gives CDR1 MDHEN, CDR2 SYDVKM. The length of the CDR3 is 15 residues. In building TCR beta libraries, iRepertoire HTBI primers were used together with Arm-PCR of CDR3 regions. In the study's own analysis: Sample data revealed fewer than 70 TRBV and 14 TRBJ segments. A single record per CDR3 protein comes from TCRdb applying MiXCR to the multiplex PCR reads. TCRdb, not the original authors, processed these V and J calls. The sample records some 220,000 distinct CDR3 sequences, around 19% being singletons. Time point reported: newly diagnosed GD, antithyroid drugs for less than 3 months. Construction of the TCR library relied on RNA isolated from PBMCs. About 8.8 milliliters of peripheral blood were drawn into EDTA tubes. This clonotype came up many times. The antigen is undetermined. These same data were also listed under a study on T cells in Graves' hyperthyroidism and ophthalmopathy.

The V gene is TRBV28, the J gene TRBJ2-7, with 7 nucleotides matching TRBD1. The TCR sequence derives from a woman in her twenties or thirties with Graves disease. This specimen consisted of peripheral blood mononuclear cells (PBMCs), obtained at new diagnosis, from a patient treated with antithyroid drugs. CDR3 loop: CASSGIRDSSYEQYF. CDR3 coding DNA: TGTGCCAGCAGCGGGATCCGGGACAGCTCCTACGAGCAGTACTTC.